A single sample is the source of the 3 T cell receptor beta chains below, sequenced in a study of shared clonotypes between healthy human individuals. The protocol was immunoSEQ multiplex PCR, while the TCRdb copy is restricted to in-frame clones and leaves out a portion. The sample consists of some 2,100,000 clones, roughly 91% of them appearing once. Only CD45RO-negative cells positively selected for CCR7 counted as naive CD8 cells, so terminally differentiated effector memory CD45RA+ cells were excluded. Input material: naive CD8+ T cells from PBMCs. The receptor source for this set is a man younger than 30 in good health. Some clones in this sample may be carry-over from other donors' samples.

V usage is TRBV7-3 and J usage is TRBJ2-3, with TRBD2 matching 10 bases. The germline gives CDR1 SGHTA, CDR2 FQGTGA. The ends lost 5 bases at V and 0 bases at J; junction bases unmatched: 11. This CDR3 comprises 18 residues. The CDR3 DNA sequence: TGTGCCAGCAGCCAGCCGGTAGCGGGGGGTAGCAGCACAGATACGCAGTATTTT. This translates into CASSQPVAGGSSTDTQYF.

The chain is built from TRBV27 and TRBJ2-2; D is uncertain. Trimming pared 4 bases from V and 2 bases from J, leaving 8 bases between. Germline V gene sequence: CDR1 MNHEY, CDR2 SMNVEV (reference sequence). This CDR3 has 14 residues. This chain's CDR3 is CASSSPSNTGELFF. The CDR3 coding sequence is TGTGCCAGCAGTTCCCCCTCCAACACCGGGGAGCTGTTTTTT.

This chain links TRBV9 with TRBJ2-1, with 7 bases aligning to TRBD2. Trimming took 0 bases from V and 6 from J; bases not matched to a gene: 3. This CDR3 comprises 14 residues. Germline V gene data show CDR1 as SGDLS and CDR2 as YYNGEE. CDR3 loop: CASSVDWTSNEQFF. CDR3 in DNA: TGTGCCAGCAGCGTAGACTGGACTAGCAATGAGCAGTTCTTC.